The text below deals with one T cell receptor beta chain. Sequence at one end of the junction differs from germline and may be a read error. These data originate in a study of T cells in Graves' hyperthyroidism and ophthalmopathy. With a duration under 2 months, the hyperthyroidism was newly diagnosed in patients aged 18 to 65. TCR beta CDR3 regions were amplified from RNA transcripts. With the HTBI primer set, the TCR CDR3 went through a first round of RT-PCR. TCRdb ran MiXCR on the multiplex PCR reads and lists one entry per CDR3 protein. The table has 450,000 to 650,000 distinct CDR3 sequences, around 21% seen once. The source of this sequence is a man between 18 and 29 years old with Graves' hyperthyroidism. The specimen was blood.

The CDR3 sequence: CASSQDWTSGTYEQYF. The DNA of the CDR3 is TGTGCCAGCAGCCAAGATTGGACTAGCGGGACCTACGAGCAATACTTC. The chain links TRBV4-2 to TRBJ2-7; 12 bases map to TRBD2. There are 16 residues in the CDR3. The germline V gene encodes CDR1 LGHNA and CDR2 YNFKEQ.